These 29 T cell receptor beta chains were sequenced from one sample in a study of monozygotic twins with inflammatory bowel disease. Reanalyzing the 5' RACE reads, TCRdb keeps one entry per CDR3 protein, without DNA. The sample has 150,000 to 200,000 distinct CDR3 sequences. Sequencing used blood. The receptor source for this set is a human donor with ulcerative colitis or Crohn's disease, or a healthy co-twin of an affected twin (not recorded which).

CDR3 loop: CSELAGVGTQYF. V gene TRBV29-1 combines with J gene TRBJ2-5; TCRdb selects TRBD2, and the lack of DNA leaves this call unchecked. There are 12 residues in the CDR3. The germline V gene has CDR1 SQVTM and CDR2 ANQGSEA.

This CDR3 reads CASSPGAGEKLFF. This chain uses TRBV11-2 with TRBJ1-4; TCRdb's D call of TRBD1 is untestable without DNA. The CDR3 is 13 residues long. Looked up from germline, CDR1 is SGHAT and CDR2 is FQNNGV.

CDR3 sequence: CASSYPGRPEAFF. The rearrangement uses TRBV6-6 and TRBJ1-1; the D gene TCRdb calls, TRBD1, cannot be checked with no DNA. Germline-derived CDR1 and CDR2 are MNHNY and SVGAGI (reference sequence). This CDR3 is 13 amino acids long.

CDR3 protein: CASSFPGNGYTF. The rearrangement joins TRBV11-2 to TRBJ1-2; the TCRdb D gene call, TRBD1, has no DNA to confirm it. CDR3 length: 12 residues. Per the germline V gene, CDR1 is SGHAT and CDR2 is FQNNGV. Full variable domain (rest looked up from reference TRBV11-2 and TRBJ1-2): EAGVAQSPRYKIIEKRQSVAFWCNPISGHATLYWYQQILGQGPKLLIQFQNNGVVDDSQLPKDRFSAERLKGVDSTLKIQPAKLEDSAVYLCASSFPGNGYTFGSGTRLTVV.

This sequence joins TRBV29-1 and TRBJ2-4; the D gene TCRdb calls, TRBD2, cannot be checked with no DNA. Germline V CDR1 and CDR2: SQVTM, ANQGSEA. The CDR3 is made up of 14 amino acids. Here the CDR3 reads CSVSHRMAKNIQYF.

The V gene is TRBV27, the J gene TRBJ2-1; as DNA is missing, the TRBD1 call by TCRdb cannot be tested. CDR3 length: 14 residues. Germline CDR1 is MNHEY and CDR2 is SMNVEV (reference sequence). The CDR3 sequence is CASSRDRGANEQFF.

The chain carries TRBV7-2 and TRBJ1-2. In germline, CDR1 is SGHTA, CDR2 FQGNSA. This CDR3 spans 17 amino acids. The CDR3 loop is CASSLVFSAEIIYGYTF.

The chain recombines TRBV29-1 with TRBJ2-4; absent DNA, TCRdb's TRBD1 call cannot be checked. Per the germline V gene, CDR1 is SQVTM and CDR2 is ANQGSEA. This CDR3 spans 11 amino acids. CDR3 loop: CSAGQSDIQYF.

V and J are TRBV5-6 and TRBJ2-2. Germline V gene lookup returns CDR1 SGHDT and CDR2 YYEEEE. CDR3 length: 15 amino acids. The CDR3 sequence is CASSFGQSHPGELFF.

The rearrangement joins TRBV4-3 to TRBJ2-7. Germline lookup yields CDR1 LGHNA and CDR2 YSLEER. The CDR3 extends over 16 amino acids. This CDR3 is CASSQDGGTQTYEQYF.

The rearrangement links TRBV2 to TRBJ1-4. This CDR3 region has 15 residues. CDR1 and CDR2 from the germline V gene are SNHLY and FYNNEI. CDR3 in amino acids: CASSGGTGTNEKLFF.

CDR3 sequence: CASSLRATTDTQYF. The V call is TRBV11-2, the J call TRBJ2-3. CDR1 is SGHAT and CDR2 is FQNNGV in the germline V gene. The CDR3 runs to 14 residues.

The chain is built from TRBV10-2 and TRBJ1-3; TCRdb's assignment of TRBD1 cannot be checked, as there is no DNA. CDR1 is WSHSY, CDR2 SAAADI, per germline. The CDR3 sequence is 15 residues long. The CDR3 spells CASRNGQSSGNTIYF.

The chain links TRBV27 to TRBJ1-5; TCRdb gives TRBD1 as the D gene, but with no DNA this cannot be confirmed. From germline, CDR1 is MNHEY and CDR2 SMNVEV (reference sequence). The CDR3 loop spans 15 amino acids. CDR3: CASSWGRGANQPQHF.

The chain links TRBV20-1 to TRBJ2-7; TCRdb outputs TRBD1, but without DNA this stays unchecked. This CDR3 region has 14 residues. From germline, CDR1 is DFQATT and CDR2 SNEGSKA (reference sequence). CDR3 in amino acids: CSARFNRGSNEQYF.

The J gene is TRBJ1-2, the V gene TRBV20-1; TCRdb's D call, TRBD1, is unchecked because there is no DNA. In germline, CDR1 is DFQATT, CDR2 SNEGSKA (reference sequence). CDR3 length equals 14 residues. The CDR3 reads CSARTGLRDYGYTF.

The rearrangement uses TRBV5-1 and TRBJ2-7; TCRdb selects TRBD2, and the lack of DNA leaves this call unchecked. Germline values: CDR1 SGHRS, CDR2 YFSETQ. The CDR3 covers 14 residues. CDR3 sequence reads: CASSLGAGPYEQYF.

The chain has TRBV5-1 and TRBJ2-7. Germline-derived CDR1 and CDR2 are SGHRS and YFSETQ. The CDR3 is 13 residues long. The CDR3 is CASSLMPSYEQYF.

The chain recombines TRBV11-2 with TRBJ1-2; TCRdb gives TRBD1 as the D gene, but with no DNA this cannot be confirmed. This CDR3 has 19 residues. The V gene's germline CDR1 is SGHAT and CDR2 FQNNGV. The chain's CDR3 is CASSLEGLGGRIFRYGYTF.

The chain has TRBV5-1 and TRBJ2-3. This CDR3 spans 14 amino acids. Germline values: CDR1 SGHRS, CDR2 YFSETQ. The CDR3 loop reads CASSPSNILETQYF. Using reference TRBV5-1 and TRBJ2-3 for the parts outside the CDR3, the full variable domain is KAGVTQTPRYLIKTRGQQVTLSCSPISGHRSVSWYQQTPGQGLQFLFEYFSETQRNKGNFPGRFSGRQFSNSRSEMNVSTLELGDSALYLCASSPSNILETQYFGPGTRLTVL.

The gene calls are TRBV12-3 or TRBV12-4 and TRBJ2-1; lacking DNA, the TRBD2 call made by TCRdb goes unchecked. The CDR3 consists of 14 residues. CDR3 region: CASSAGGPYNEQFF.

The rearrangement joins TRBV7-9 to TRBJ1-1. In germline, CDR1 is SEHNR, CDR2 FQNEAQ (reference sequence). The CDR3 covers 14 residues. CDR3 sequence reads: CASKVRGSAIEAFF. The full variable domain, rest sourced from reference TRBV7-9 and TRBJ1-1, is DTGVSQNPRHKITKRGQNVTFRCDPISEHNRLYWYRQTLGQGPEFLTYFQNEAQLEKSRLLSDRFSAERPKGSFSTLEIQRTEQGDSAMYLCASKVRGSAIEAFFGQGTRLTVV.

V gene TRBV6-2 or TRBV6-3 combines with J gene TRBJ1-2; as DNA is missing, the TRBD1 call by TCRdb cannot be tested. Germline assignment: CDR1 MNHEY and CDR2 SVGEGT. CDR3 length equals 16 residues. CDR3 residues: CASSYLPQGSDYGYTF.

The chain couples TRBV7-3 to TRBJ2-2; no DNA is available, so the TRBD1 call from TCRdb remains unchecked. Germline CDR1 is SGHTA and CDR2 is FQGTGA. The CDR3 has 17 amino acids. The CDR3 is CASSYYRGLGNTGELFF.

The chain has TRBV6-6 and TRBJ2-5. The germline V gene has CDR1 MNHNY and CDR2 SVGAGI (reference sequence). This CDR3 has 12 residues. CDR3 residues: CASRKSQETQYF.

The V call is TRBV30, the J call TRBJ1-5. Germline CDR1 GTSNPN, CDR2 SVGIG (reference sequence). CDR3 length equals 13 residues. The CDR3: CAWSAISNQPQHF.

The V call is TRBV6-6, the J call TRBJ1-5. The CDR3 is 14 amino acids. Looked up from germline, CDR1 is MNHNY and CDR2 is SVGAGI (reference sequence). The CDR3 sequence is CASSYSPIEQPQHF.

V and J are TRBV10-3 and TRBJ2-7; TCRdb reports TRBD1, a call that lacks DNA to check it against. There are 14 residues in the CDR3. Germline values: CDR1 ENHRY, CDR2 SYGVKD. CDR3 amino acids: CAISRAGQTYEQYF.

The chain links TRBV4-2 to TRBJ1-3. The CDR3 consists of 15 residues. CDR1 is LGHNA and CDR2 is YNFKEQ in the germline V gene. This CDR3 reads CASSQDHSVGNTIYF.